This is a list of T cell receptor beta chains from one sample in a study of cytomegalovirus exposure and HLA in healthy donors. Assay: immunoSEQ multiplex PCR; the TCRdb copy retains only in-frame clones and omits some. Among some 220,000 clones listed, over 65% were seen once. Input material: PBMCs. The receptor set was obtained from a woman aged 60-75 years in good health and CMV-seropositive. Each CDR3 is given with its conserved first and last residue. The D gene is left open where the match is weak. Not all rows give a size; the values are once, few, many and, for expanded clones, a class.

- | TRBJ2-7 | - | TRBV10-3 | TGTGCCATCAGTGAGTCGTTGGTCAGGGATTCCGAGCAGTACTTC | CAISESLVRDSEQYF
- | TRBJ2-5 | - | TRBV7-9 | TGTGCCAGCAGCTACGGGACAAGCCAAGAGACCCAGTACTTC | CASSYGTSQETQYF
once | TRBJ2-1 | - | TRBV21-1 | TGTGCCAGCAGCTTTGGGACTAGCGGGAGTTATGGTAGGAATGAGCAGTTCTTC | CASSFGTSGSYGRNEQFF
- | TRBJ2-7 | TRBD1 | TRBV11-3 | TGTGCCAGCAGCTTAGCTCCAGGGGGCCTACGAGAGCAGTACTTC | CASSLAPGGLREQYF
- | TRBJ2-7 | TRBD1 | TRBV6-5 | TGTGCCAGCAGTTACCGGGACAGGGGGAACGAGCAGTACTTC | CASSYRDRGNEQYF
- | TRBJ1-2 | - | TRBV10-3 | TGTGCCATCAGTGATCTGGGGGCTCAGGATGGCTACACCTTC | CAISDLGAQDGYTF
- | TRBJ1-5 | - | TRBV19 | TGTGCCAGTAGTGTTCAGGGGAATCAGCCCCAGCATTTT | CASSVQGNQPQHF
- | TRBJ1-4 | TRBD1 | TRBV19 | TGTGCCAGTAGTACCAACCCCATTGGGGACAGGGTTGATGATGAAAAACTGTTTTTT | CASSTNPIGDRVDDEKLFF
- | TRBJ2-3 | - | TRBV6-6 | TGTGCCAGCAGTGCAGGCGGCGGGAACATAGATACGCAGTATTTT | CASSAGGGNIDTQYF
- | TRBJ2-3 | TRBD2 | TRBV7-8 | TGTGCCAGCAGCCCTACGTGGACTAGCGGGGGGGCTGCAGATACGCAGTATTTT | CASSPTWTSGGAADTQYF
- | TRBJ1-3 | - | TRBV18 | TGTGCCAGCTCACCTATGAGTCGGGTATATGGAAACACCATATATTTT | CASSPMSRVYGNTIYF
- | TRBJ1-2 | - | TRBV6-1 | TGTGCCAGCAGTGACGTCGCTCAGGGGAATGGCTACACCTTC | CASSDVAQGNGYTF
- | TRBJ2-1 | TRBD1 | TRBV10-3 | TGTGCCATCAAAGCCGGGACAGGGGTTATAAATGAGCAGTTCTTC | CAIKAGTGVINEQFF
- | TRBJ1-1 | TRBD1 | TRBV7-9 | TGTGCCAGCAGCTTAGCGCATACAGGGGCGGGCACTGAAGCTTTCTTT | CASSLAHTGAGTEAFF
- | TRBJ1-1 | TRBD1 | TRBV25-1 | TGTGCCAGCAGGGAAAGGGGGCCGGGGACTGAAGCTTTCTTT | CASRERGPGTEAFF
- | TRBJ2-1 | TRBD2 | TRBV6-5 | TGTGCCAGCAGTTACCTAGCGGGAGTAATGAGCAATGAGCAGTTCTTC | CASSYLAGVMSNEQFF
- | TRBJ2-5 | TRBD2 | TRBV2 | TGTGCCAGCAGTGAGACTAGCGTGGCTAAAGAGACCCAGTACTTC | CASSETSVAKETQYF
- | TRBJ2-5 | TRBD2 | TRBV5-1 | TGCGCCAGCAGGGAGGGAGCGGCGGGAGCCCAGGAGACCCAGTACTTC | CASREGAAGAQETQYF
- | TRBJ2-7 | - | TRBV5-4 | TGTGCCAGCAGCTCGGGGACTCGCCACGAGCAGTACTTC | CASSSGTRHEQYF
- | TRBJ2-7 | TRBD1 | TRBV10-3 | TGTGCCATCAGAAGCTCGACAGGGGACTCCAACTACGAGCAGTACTTC | CAIRSSTGDSNYEQYF
- | TRBJ2-1 | - | TRBV4-1 | TGCGCCAGCAGCCCTGCAGGAGTTCAGGGGGGCAATGAGCAGTTCTTC | CASSPAGVQGGNEQFF
once | TRBJ1-1 | TRBD1 | TRBV7-9 | TGTGCCAGCAGCTTAGCAGGGGGCAGGAGGACTGAAGCTTTCTTT | CASSLAGGRRTEAFF
once | TRBJ2-7 | - | TRBV6-5 | TGTGCCAGCAGTGAAAGGACTGCTAGCGAGCAGTACTTC | CASSERTASEQYF
- | TRBJ2-1 | TRBD2 | TRBV7-2 | TGTGCCAGCAGCTTAGATAGCGGGAACTACAATGAGCAGTTCTTC | CASSLDSGNYNEQFF
- | TRBJ1-5 | - | TRBV7-9 | TGTGCCAGCAGCTCAGAGGCCTTTCAGCCCCAGCATTTT | CASSSEAFQPQHF
- | TRBJ2-6 | TRBD1 | TRBV18 | TGTGCCAGCTCACCCGGGACAGGCCTGGGGGGGGCCAACGTCCTGACTTTC | CASSPGTGLGGANVLTF
- | TRBJ1-6 | - | TRBV14 | TGTGCCAGCAGCATCACCACCGGGAATTCACCCCTCCACTTT | CASSITTGNSPLHF
once | TRBJ2-1 | - | TRBV19 | TGTGCCAGTAGTAGCGGTGGTCGGGAGAGCCATGAGCAGTTCTTC | CASSSGGRESHEQFF
- | TRBJ1-3 | TRBD1 | TRBV5-4 | TGTGCCAGCAGCTTGGGGATTAACAGGGGGCCAGACACCATATATTTT | CASSLGINRGPDTIYF
- | TRBJ2-3 | - | TRBV9 | TGTGCCAGCAGCGTAGCCCAAGATACGCAGTATTTT | CASSVAQDTQYF
- | TRBJ2-7 | TRBD1 | TRBV6-5 | TGTGCCAGCAGTTACTCATCGCAGGGGGATTCCTACGAGCAGTACTTC | CASSYSSQGDSYEQYF
- | TRBJ1-5 | - | TRBV12-2 | TGTGCAAGTCGCTTGGAGATGGTTCGTTCAGGGGGCCAGCCCCAGCATTTT | CASRLEMVRSGGQPQHF
- | TRBJ2-1 | TRBD2 | TRBV7-9 | TGTGCCAGCAGCCCATACGCTAGCGGAGATTACAATGAGCAGTTCTTC | CASSPYASGDYNEQFF
- | TRBJ2-1 | - | TRBV2 | TGTGCCAGCAGTGCCGTAGTAGATCTCAATGAGCAGTTCTTC | CASSAVVDLNEQFF
- | TRBJ2-1 | TRBD2 | TRBV6-5 | TGTGCCAGCAGTACCGGGACTAGCGGGAGAGTTGAGCAGTTCTTC | CASSTGTSGRVEQFF
- | TRBJ2-7 | - | TRBV18 | TGTGCCAGCTCAAAGGCGGGGAACTCCTACGAGCAGTACTTC | CASSKAGNSYEQYF
once | TRBJ1-1 | TRBD1 | TRBV6-1 | TGTGCCAGCAGTGAAGCGCGGGGACAGGGGCCTACTGAAGCTTTCTTT | CASSEARGQGPTEAFF
- | TRBJ2-7 | - | TRBV30 | TGTGCCTGGAGTGTTATGGCGGAAGAGCAGTACTTC | CAWSVMAEEQYF
- | TRBJ2-3 | TRBD2 | TRBV19 | TGTGCCAGTAGTACTAGCGGGGGAAGCACAGATACGCAGTATTTT | CASSTSGGSTDTQYF
- | TRBJ2-2 | TRBD1 | TRBV2 | TGTGCCACCAGCCCCGGACAGGTTTGGACCGGGGAGCTGTTTTTT | CATSPGQVWTGELFF
few | TRBJ1-1 | TRBD1 | TRBV6-4 | TGTGCCAGCAACCCAGGACAGGGGAACACTGAAGCTTTCTTT | CASNPGQGNTEAFF
- | TRBJ2-6 | - | TRBV7-9 | TGTGCCAGCAGCGCGGCGGCTGGGGCCAACGTCCTGACTTTC | CASSAAAGANVLTF
- | TRBJ2-1 | TRBD2 | TRBV27 | TGTGCCAGCAGCCTTAGCGGGAGGGTACCCAATGAGCAGTTCTTC | CASSLSGRVPNEQFF
- | TRBJ2-1 | TRBD2 | TRBV30 | TGTGCCTGGAGTGTCGGGGGGTATGAGCAGTTCTTC | CAWSVGGYEQFF
- | TRBJ2-2 | - | TRBV19 | TGTGCCAGTAGTATCCCCGCCGGGGAGCTGTTTTTT | CASSIPAGELFF
- | TRBJ2-3 | - | TRBV25-1 | TGTGCCAGCAGTGACCTCAGGCCCTCGCAGTATTTT | CASSDLRPSQYF
- | TRBJ1-6 | - | TRBV28 | TGTGCCAGCAGGAAGACAGAAAATTCACCCCTCCACTTT | CASRKTENSPLHF
- | TRBJ2-3 | - | TRBV18 | TGTGCCAGCTCACCAAAACGGAACAACCACACAGATGCGCAGTATTTT | CASSPKRNNHTDAQYF
few | TRBJ1-2 | - | TRBV30 | TGTGCCTGGAGTGTACAGGCAACGAGTAAAGGCTACACCTTC | CAWSVQATSKGYTF
few | TRBJ1-6 | - | TRBV2 | TGTGCCAGCGGCAGTAATAATTCACCCCTCCACTTT | CASGSNNSPLHF
- | TRBJ2-5 | TRBD2 | TRBV10-3 | TGTGCCATCAGTGACCGCGGGAGGGCCGGGGAGACCCAGTACTTC | CAISDRGRAGETQYF
- | TRBJ1-6 | - | TRBV4-1 | TGCGCCAGCAGCCCCACCCAGATTTCACCCCTCCACTTT | CASSPTQISPLHF
once | TRBJ2-5 | - | TRBV6-5 | TGTGCCAGCAGTTACTCGTATACCGGGGAAGAGACCCAGTACTTC | CASSYSYTGEETQYF